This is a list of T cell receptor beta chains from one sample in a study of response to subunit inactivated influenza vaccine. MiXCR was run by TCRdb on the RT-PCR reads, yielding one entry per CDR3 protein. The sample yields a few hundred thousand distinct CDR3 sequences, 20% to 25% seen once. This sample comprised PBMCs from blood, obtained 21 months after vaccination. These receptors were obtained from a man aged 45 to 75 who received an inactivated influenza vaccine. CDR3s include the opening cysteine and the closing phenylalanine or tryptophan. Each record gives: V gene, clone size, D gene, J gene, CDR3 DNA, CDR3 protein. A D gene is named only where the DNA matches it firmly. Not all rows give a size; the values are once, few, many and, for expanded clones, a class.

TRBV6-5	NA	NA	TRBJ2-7	TGTGCCAGCAGTTACGATCGGGGTGGTCGGTCCTACGAGCAGTACTTC	CASSYDRGGRSYEQYF
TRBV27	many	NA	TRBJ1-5	TGTGCCAGCAGTTTATGGGTCAATCAGCCCCAGCATTTT	CASSLWVNQPQHF
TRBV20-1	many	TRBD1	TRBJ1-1	TGCAGTGCTAGGACAGCAGGGGGGAACACTGAAGCTTTCTTT	CSARTAGGNTEAFF
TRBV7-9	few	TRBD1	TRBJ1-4	TGTGCCAGCAGCACAGGGGCTTATAGTGAAAAACTGTTTTTT	CASSTGAYSEKLFF
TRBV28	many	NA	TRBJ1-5	TGTGCCAGCAGAGACGGTAGCAATCAGCCCCAGCATTTT	CASRDGSNQPQHF
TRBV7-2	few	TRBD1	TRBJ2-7	TGTGCCAGCAGCGGACAGGCGTACTACGAGCAGTACTTC	CASSGQAYYEQYF
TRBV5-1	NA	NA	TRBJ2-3	TGCGCCAGCTCTCAAGGGGCGGGAGATACGCAGTATTTT	CASSQGAGDTQYF
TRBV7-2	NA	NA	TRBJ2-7	TGTGCCAGCAGCCCAGGGGGGAATACCTACGAGCAGTACTTC	CASSPGGNTYEQYF
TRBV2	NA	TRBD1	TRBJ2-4	TGTGCCAGCAGTGTAGGGGACAGCAAAAACATTCAGTACTTC	CASSVGDSKNIQYF
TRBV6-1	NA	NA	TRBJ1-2	TGTGCCAGCAGCCCCTGGACAGAGCACTATGGCTACACCTTC	CASSPWTEHYGYTF
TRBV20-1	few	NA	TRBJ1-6	TGCAGTGTCAGAGGCAATTCACCCCTCCACTTT	CSVRGNSPLHF
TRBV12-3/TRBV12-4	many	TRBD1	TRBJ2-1	TGTGCCAGCACCATAGGGACAGGGAGCGGCAATGAGCAGTTCTTC	CASTIGTGSGNEQFF
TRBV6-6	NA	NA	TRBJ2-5	TGTGCCAGCAGCCCTGTACAAGAGACCCAGTACTTC	CASSPVQETQYF
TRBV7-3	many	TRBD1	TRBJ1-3	TGTGCCAGCAGCTCGACAGGGGTTGGAAACACCATATATTTT	CASSSTGVGNTIYF
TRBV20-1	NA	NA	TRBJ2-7	TGCAGTGGGACGGACCACCCAACCCCCTACGAGCAGTACTTC	CSGTDHPTPYEQYF
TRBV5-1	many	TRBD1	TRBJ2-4	TGCGCCAGCAGCTTCGACCCTTTGGGACAGGGACCATTTCTAGCCAAAAACATTCAGTACTTC	CASSFDPLGQGPFLAKNIQYF
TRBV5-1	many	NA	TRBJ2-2	TGCGCCAGCAGCTTGGTTCCCGGACACCTGGGAAGGACCGGGGAGCTGTTTTTT	CASSLVPGHLGRTGELFF
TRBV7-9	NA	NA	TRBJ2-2	TGTGCCAGCAGCTTGAGATCCGACAGGAACACCGGGGAGCTGTTTTTT	CASSLRSDRNTGELFF
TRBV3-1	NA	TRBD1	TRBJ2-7	TGTGCCAGCAGCTACGCCAGGGGGCAACACGAGCAGTACTTC	CASSYARGQHEQYF
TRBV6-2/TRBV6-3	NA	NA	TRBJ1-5	TGTGCCAGCAGCCCCCCGTCGGGGGATCGCGGGTCTTGGAGCAATCAGCCCCAGCATTTT	CASSPPSGDRGSWSNQPQHF
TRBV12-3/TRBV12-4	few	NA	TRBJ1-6	TGTGCCAGCGCTGTAAGCTCCTATAATTCACCCCTCCACTTT	CASAVSSYNSPLHF
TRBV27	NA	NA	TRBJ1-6	TGTGCCAGCAGTTTATCGCCGGTATCACCCCTCCACTTT	CASSLSPVSPLHF
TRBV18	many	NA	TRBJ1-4	TGTGCCAGCAGCCCGGGTGCAACTAATGAAAAACTGTTTTTT	CASSPGATNEKLFF
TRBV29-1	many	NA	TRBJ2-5	TGCAGCGCCACTCTGAACGGGGGAGAGACCCAGTACTTC	CSATLNGGETQYF
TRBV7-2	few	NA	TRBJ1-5	TGTGCCAGCAGCTTAGGTGGAGACCGCAGGGGGCCCCAGCATTTT	CASSLGGDRRGPQHF
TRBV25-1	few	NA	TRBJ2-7	TGTGCCAGCAGCATAACAGGAAACTACGAGCAGTACTTC	CASSITGNYEQYF
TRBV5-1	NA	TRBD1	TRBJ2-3	TGCGCCAGCAGCTTGGGCGGGACAGGGAGTTCGGATACGCAGTATTTT	CASSLGGTGSSDTQYF
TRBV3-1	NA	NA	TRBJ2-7	TGTGCCAGCGGCCAAGTCGTGGGGGTTGGGCAGTACTTC	CASGQVVGVGQYF
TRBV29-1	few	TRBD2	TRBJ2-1	TGCAGCGCCGAGGGGACTAGCAATGAGCAGTTCTTC	CSAEGTSNEQFF
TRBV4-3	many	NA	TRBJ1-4	TGCGCCAGCAGCCAAGATGGAGGGCTACTCGGTGAAAAACTGTTTTTT	CASSQDGGLLGEKLFF
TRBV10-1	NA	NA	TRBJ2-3	TGCGCCAGCGGGGATAGGGGCCCAGATACGCAGTATTTT	CASGDRGPDTQYF
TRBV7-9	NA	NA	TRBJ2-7	TGTGCCAGCAGCTTAGGCGGAGGGAACTACGAGCAGTACTTC	CASSLGGGNYEQYF
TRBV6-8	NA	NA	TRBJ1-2	TGTGCCAGCAGTTACATGCAGGGTGAGGGCTACACCTTC	CASSYMQGEGYTF
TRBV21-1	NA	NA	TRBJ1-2	TGTGCCAGCAGACCCATTCCGGGACGGTGCGGGGGCTACACCTTC	CASRPIPGRCGGYTF
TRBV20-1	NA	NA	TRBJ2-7	TGCAGTGCTACTGACGCAGGTAGTTTTTACGAGCAGTACTTC	CSATDAGSFYEQYF
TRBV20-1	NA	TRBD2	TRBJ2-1	TGCAGTGCTAAAGCGGGAGTACTCAATGAGCAGTTCTTC	CSAKAGVLNEQFF
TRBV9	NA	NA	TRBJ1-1	TGTGCCAGCAGCCCGGACTGGAGGAAAGCTTTCTTT	CASSPDWRKAFF
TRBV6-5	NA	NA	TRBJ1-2	TGTGCCAGCAGCAGGGCTAACTATGGCTACACCTTC	CASSRANYGYTF
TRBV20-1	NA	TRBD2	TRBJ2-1	TGCAGTGCTCTGACTAGCGGGGGGACCTCCGCCTACAATGAGCAGTTCTTC	CSALTSGGTSAYNEQFF
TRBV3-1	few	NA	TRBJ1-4	TGTGCCAGCAGCCAGGGGTGGGGCACTAATGAAAAACTGTTTTTT	CASSQGWGTNEKLFF
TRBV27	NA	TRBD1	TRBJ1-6	TGTGCCAGCAGTACAACCGGGACAGTTGATAATTCACCCCTCCACTTT	CASSTTGTVDNSPLHF
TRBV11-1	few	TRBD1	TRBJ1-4	TGTGCCAGCAGCTTAGCCGCGGGACAGGACGGCGTCAAGGAAAAACTGTTTTTT	CASSLAAGQDGVKEKLFF
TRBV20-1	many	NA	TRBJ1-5	TGCAGTGCTAGAGATTTTCGCTACACGAATAGGAATCAGCCCCAGCATTTT	CSARDFRYTNRNQPQHF